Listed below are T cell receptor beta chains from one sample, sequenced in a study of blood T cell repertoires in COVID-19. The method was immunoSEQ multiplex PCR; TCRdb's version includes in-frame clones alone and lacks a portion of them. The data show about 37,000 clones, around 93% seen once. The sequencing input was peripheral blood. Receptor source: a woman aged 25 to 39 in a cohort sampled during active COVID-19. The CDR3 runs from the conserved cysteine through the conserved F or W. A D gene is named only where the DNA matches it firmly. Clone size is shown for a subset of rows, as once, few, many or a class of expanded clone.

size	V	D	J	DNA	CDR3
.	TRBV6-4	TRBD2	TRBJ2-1	TGTGCCAGCAGTGCCGGGACTAGCGGCAATGAGCAGTTCTTC	CASSAGTSGNEQFF
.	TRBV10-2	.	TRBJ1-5	TGCGCCAGCAGTGAGCTGTGGACAGGCAATCAGCCCCAGCATTTT	CASSELWTGNQPQHF
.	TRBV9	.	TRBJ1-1	TGTGCCAGCAGCGTAGACCTGGCGGGTACTGAAGCTTTCTTT	CASSVDLAGTEAFF
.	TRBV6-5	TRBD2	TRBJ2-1	TGTGCCAGCAGTTACCGGACTAGCGGGCGCAATGAGCAGTTCTTC	CASSYRTSGRNEQFF
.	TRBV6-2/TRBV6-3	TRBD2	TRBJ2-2	TGTGCCAGCAGTCGTCCGGGACTAGCGGGATCCAGGAACACCGGGGAGCTGTTTTTT	CASSRPGLAGSRNTGELFF
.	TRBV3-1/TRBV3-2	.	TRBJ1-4	TGTGCCAGCAGCCGCAGTGAGGGTTTGGGTGAAAAACTGTTTTTT	CASSRSEGLGEKLFF
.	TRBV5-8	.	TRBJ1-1	TGTGCCAGCAGCGCAGGGATAGCAATGAACACTGAAGCTTTCTTT	CASSAGIAMNTEAFF
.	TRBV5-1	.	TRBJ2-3	TGCGCCAGCCTACCCGATGTGGTCAGCACAGATACGCAGTATTTT	CASLPDVVSTDTQYF
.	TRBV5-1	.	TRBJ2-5	TGCGCCAGCAGCTTGGTTGAGACACTCCAAGAGACCCAGTACTTC	CASSLVETLQETQYF
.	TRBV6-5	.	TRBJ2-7	TGTGCCAGCAGCGGACTCCCCTACGAGCAGTACTTC	CASSGLPYEQYF
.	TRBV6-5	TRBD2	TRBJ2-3	TGTGCCAGCAGGAGAGCGGGACGGACAGATACGCAGTATTTT	CASRRAGRTDTQYF
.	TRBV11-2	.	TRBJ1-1	TGTGCCAGCAGCCAGAGGGCACAGGGACTGAACACTGAAGCTTTCTTT	CASSQRAQGLNTEAFF
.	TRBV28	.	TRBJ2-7	TGTGCCAGCAGCTTGGGGGGGGGCGTCTACGAGCAGTACTTC	CASSLGGGVYEQYF
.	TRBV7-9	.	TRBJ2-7	TGTGCCAGCAGCCCCGACAGGAATTCCTACGAGCAGTACTTC	CASSPDRNSYEQYF
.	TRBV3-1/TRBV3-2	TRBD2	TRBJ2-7	TGTGCCAGCAGCCGACTCGGCTTCCGGGAGGGCGAGCAGTACTTC	CASSRLGFREGEQYF
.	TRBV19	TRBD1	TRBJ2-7	TGTGCCAGTAGTACGGGACAGGGATTCTACGAGCAGTACTTC	CASSTGQGFYEQYF
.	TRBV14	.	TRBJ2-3	TGTGCCAGCAGCCAAGATGGACGCCCAGGGAATACGCAGTATTTT	CASSQDGRPGNTQYF
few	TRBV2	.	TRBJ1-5	TGTGCCAGCAGTGATTTATCTCTGAGACAGGTCAATAGCAATCAGCCCCAGCATTTT	CASSDLSLRQVNSNQPQHF
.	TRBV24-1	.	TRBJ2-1	TGTGCCACCAGTCCCGGGTTCGCCTACAATGAGCAGTTCTTC	CATSPGFAYNEQFF
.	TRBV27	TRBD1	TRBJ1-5	TGTGCCAGCAGTCAACAGGGGGCTGGGCAGCCCCAGCATTTT	CASSQQGAGQPQHF
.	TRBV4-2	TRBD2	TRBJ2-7	TGTGCCAGCAGCCAGAGCGGGGGGGGGTCCTACGAGCAGTACTTC	CASSQSGGGSYEQYF
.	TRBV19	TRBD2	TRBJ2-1	TGTGCCAGTAGTAGGACCATTACTAGCGGCAATGAGCAGTTCTTC	CASSRTITSGNEQFF
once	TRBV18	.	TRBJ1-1	TGTGCCAGCTCACCGTTGACAGAAAAAATGAACACTGAAGCTTTCTTT	CASSPLTEKMNTEAFF
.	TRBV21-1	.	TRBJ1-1	TGTGCCAGCAGCAAAGGGGGCAGGGCCGTCACTGAAGCTTTCTTT	CASSKGGRAVTEAFF
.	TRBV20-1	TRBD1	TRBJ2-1	TGCAGTACAGGGGGCGATGAGCAGTTCTTC	CSTGGDEQFF
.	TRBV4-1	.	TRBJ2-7	TGCGCCAGCAGCCGGCAGAGGGATTCCTACGAGCAGTACTTC	CASSRQRDSYEQYF
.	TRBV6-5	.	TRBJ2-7	TGTGCCAGCGGCTCCTTCTCCTACGAGCAGTACTTC	CASGSFSYEQYF
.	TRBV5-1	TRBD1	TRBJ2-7	TGCGCCAGCAGCTTGGAAGACAGGGGGATTTACGAGCAGTACTTC	CASSLEDRGIYEQYF
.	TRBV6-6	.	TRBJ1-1	TGTGCCAGCAGTAAAGGGACATCGAACACTGAAGCTTTCTTT	CASSKGTSNTEAFF
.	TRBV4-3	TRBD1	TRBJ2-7	TGCGCCAGCAGCCAAGATTGGATCTCGCGGCGGTGGACAGGGGACGAGCAGTACTTC	CASSQDWISRRWTGDEQYF
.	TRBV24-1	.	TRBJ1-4	TGTGCCATCCCACAGGACAGAAAACTGTTTTTT	CAIPQDRKLFF
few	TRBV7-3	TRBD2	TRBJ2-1	TGTGCCAGCAGCCCGAGCGGGGTTTACAATGAGCAGTTCTTC	CASSPSGVYNEQFF
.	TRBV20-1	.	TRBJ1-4	TGCAGTGCTAGTGGGCCTCAGGTAGAAAAACTGTTTTTT	CSASGPQVEKLFF
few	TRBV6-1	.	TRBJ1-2	TGTGCCAGCAGTGACCCGGGTTGGGGCTCGTATGGCTACACCTTC	CASSDPGWGSYGYTF
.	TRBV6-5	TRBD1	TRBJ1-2	TGTGCCAGCAGTTACGAGACAGGGGGCCGGGGCTATGGCTACACCTTC	CASSYETGGRGYGYTF
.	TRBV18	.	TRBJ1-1	TGTGCCAGCTCACCACGGTTCCAGGGAATGAACACTGAAGCTTTCTTT	CASSPRFQGMNTEAFF
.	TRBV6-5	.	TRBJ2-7	TGTGCCAGCAGCTCTTTAGGGGGGGCCTACGAGCAGTGCTTC	CASSSLGGAYEQCF
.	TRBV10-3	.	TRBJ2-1	TGTGCCATCAGTGAGTCCGGAGGACTTGGCAGGCAGTTCTTC	CAISESGGLGRQFF
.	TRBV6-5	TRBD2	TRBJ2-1	TGTGCCAGCGATCGGACTAGCGGGAACAATGAGCAGTTCTTC	CASDRTSGNNEQFF
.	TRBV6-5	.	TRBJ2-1	TGTGCCAGCAGTTACTCGACTGATAATGAGCAGTTCTTC	CASSYSTDNEQFF
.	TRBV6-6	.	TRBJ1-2	TGTGCCAGCAGTCCCTCCTCTTTCTTGCAGGGGTCCTATGGCTACACCTTC	CASSPSSFLQGSYGYTF
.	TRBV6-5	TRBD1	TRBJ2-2	TGTGCCAGCCGCTTACAGGGGGCGGCCACCGGGGAGCTGTTTTTT	CASRLQGAATGELFF
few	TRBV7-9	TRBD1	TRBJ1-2	TGTGCCAGCAGCACCCGACAGGGTTTCGACTATGGCTACACCTTC	CASSTRQGFDYGYTF
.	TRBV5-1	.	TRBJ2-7	TGCGCCAGCAGCTTGGCTCCTCAGGGGCCATCCTACGAGCAGTACTTC	CASSLAPQGPSYEQYF
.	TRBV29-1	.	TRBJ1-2	TGCAGCGTTGAGCTGCAGGGCAGTGGCTACACCTTC	CSVELQGSGYTF
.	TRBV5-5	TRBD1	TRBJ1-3	TGTGCCAGCAGCCGAGGGGACAGCTCTGGAAACACCATATATTTT	CASSRGDSSGNTIYF
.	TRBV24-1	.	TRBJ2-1	TGTGCCACCAGTGCGGGGTGGAGCTCCTACAATGAGCAGTTCTTC	CATSAGWSSYNEQFF
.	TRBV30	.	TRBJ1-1	TGTGCCTGGAGCCACGGGGGGAGCACTGAAGCTTTCTTT	CAWSHGGSTEAFF
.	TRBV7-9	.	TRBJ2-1	TGTGCCAGCAGCTCAGGGAATGAGCAGTTCTTC	CASSSGNEQFF
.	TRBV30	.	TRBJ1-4	TGTGCCTGGTCTTTACGGGGTTCAGGCGAAAAACTGTTTTTT	CAWSLRGSGEKLFF
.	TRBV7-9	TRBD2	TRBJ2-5	TGTGCCAGCAGCCGCACTAGCGGGTGGAGATCCCAAGAGACCCAGTACTTC	CASSRTSGWRSQETQYF
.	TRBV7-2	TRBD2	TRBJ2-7	TGTGCCAGCAGCTTTCAGGCTAGCGGGAGTTACGAGCAGTACTTC	CASSFQASGSYEQYF